The following is a T cell receptor beta chain sequence with its context. What it binds is unknown. The data were taken from a study of blood T cells in healthy people across ages. A second PCR, run for about 7 to 11 cycles, used a sample-barcoded 5' primer plus a J-beta primer mix. Using its own MiXCR run on the 5' RACE reads, TCRdb lists one record per CDR3 protein. Among about 800,000 distinct CDR3 sequences listed, 55% to 75% were seen once. Germline V gives CDR1 MDHEN, CDR2 SYDVKM. Trimming removed 4 bases at V and 8 bases at J, with 17 bases between. The CDR3 is 14 amino acids. Donors gave around 10 milliliters of peripheral blood apiece. Study-level results: As age increased, TCR beta diversity per million T cells fell in a roughly linear fashion. Naive and antigen-experienced cells could not be conclusively compared, given unsorted PBMCs. More naive CD4+ cells and higher diversity were found in long-lived than in aged donors.

The V gene is TRBV28, the J gene TRBJ1-2, with D possibly matching TRBD1 (5 bases). This clonotype was obtained from a young man in good health. Sequencing input: blood. The CDR3 here is CASSSPGGSFGYTF. The CDR3 DNA is TGTGCCAGCAGTTCCCCCGGGGGATCTTTCGGCTACACCTTC.